Below, 5 T cell receptor beta chains from the same sample are listed, as sequenced in a study of blood T cell repertoires in COVID-19. Sequencing was performed with immunoSEQ multiplex PCR; in TCRdb, only in-frame clones are kept and a portion is missing. The table records 91,000 or so clones, 75% to 95% of them present only once. The sequencing input was peripheral blood. The receptors shown here come from a woman between 45 and 65 years old in a cohort sampled during active COVID-19.

This chain uses TRBV11-2 with TRBJ2-7, with TRBD1 matching over 8 bases. This CDR3 is built from 15 residues. V gave up 5 bases and J gave up 5 bases; unmatched junction bases: 11. CDR1 and CDR2 (germline): SGHAT, FQNNGV. CDR3 coding DNA: TGTGCCAGCAGCAGACAACAGGGGGGACTCGACGAGCAGTACTTC. Its protein is CASSRQQGGLDEQYF.

This rearrangement joins TRBV7-3 to TRBJ2-4; weak D call: TRBD2 (6 bases). V lost 4 bases to trimming and J lost 14 bases, with 21 bases between them. Germline V CDR1 and CDR2: SGHTA, FQGTGA. The CDR3 is 14 residues long. CDR3: CASSSTRNSGGKYF. CDR3 nucleotide sequence: TGTGCCAGCAGCTCGACCCGGAACAGTGGGGGGAAGTACTTC.

V is TRBV6-2 or TRBV6-3 and J is TRBJ1-1; a weak D match, TRBD1 (5 bases). Germline CDR1 and CDR2: MNHEY and SVGEGT. V shed 1 base and J shed 0 bases, with 9 bases lying between them. The CDR3 spans 15 residues. The CDR3 sequence is CASSYWGRMNTEAFF. CDR3 in DNA: TGTGCCAGCAGTTACTGGGGCCGAATGAACACTGAAGCTTTCTTT.

The gene calls are TRBV7-8 and TRBJ2-7, with 14 bases fitting TRBD2. This CDR3 comprises 16 residues. The germline CDR1 and CDR2 sequences are SGHVS and FQNEAQ. J was trimmed by 3 bases and V by 1 base; bases with no gene match: 2. CDR3 protein: CASSLVGTSGGYEQYF. CDR3 DNA sequence: TGTGCCAGCAGCTTAGTGGGGACTAGCGGGGGCTACGAGCAGTACTTC. The whole variable domain, remainder taken from reference TRBV7-8 and TRBJ2-7, is GAGVSQSPRYKVAKRGQDVALRCDPISGHVSLFWYQQALGQGPEFLTYFQNEAQLDKSGLPSDRFFAERPEGSVSTLKIQRTQQEDSAVYLCASSLVGTSGGYEQYFGPGTRLTVT.

This rearrangement joins TRBV24-1 to TRBJ2-5; D remains ambiguous. Trimming pared 0 bases from V and 5 bases from J, leaving 6 bases between. Germline CDR1 KGHDR, CDR2 SFDVKD. The CDR3 is 13 amino acids. Written as DNA, the CDR3 is TGTGCCACCAGTGATTTGGAACGGGAGACCCAGTACTTC. Translated: CATSDLERETQYF.